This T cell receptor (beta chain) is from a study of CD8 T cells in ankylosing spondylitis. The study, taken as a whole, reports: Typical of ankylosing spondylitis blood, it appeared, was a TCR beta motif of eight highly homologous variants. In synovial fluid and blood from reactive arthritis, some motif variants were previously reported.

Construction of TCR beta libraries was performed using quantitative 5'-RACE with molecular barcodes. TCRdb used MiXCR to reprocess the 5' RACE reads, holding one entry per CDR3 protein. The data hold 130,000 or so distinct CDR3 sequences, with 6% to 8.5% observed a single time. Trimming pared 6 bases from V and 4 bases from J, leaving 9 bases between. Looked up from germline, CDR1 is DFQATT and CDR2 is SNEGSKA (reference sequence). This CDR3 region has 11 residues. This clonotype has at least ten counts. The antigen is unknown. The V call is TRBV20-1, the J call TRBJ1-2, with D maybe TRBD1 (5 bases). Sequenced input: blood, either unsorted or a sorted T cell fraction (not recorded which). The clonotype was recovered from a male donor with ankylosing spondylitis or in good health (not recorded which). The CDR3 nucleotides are TGCAGTGCACTTGACAGCTATGGCTACACCTTC. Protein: CSALDSYGYTF.